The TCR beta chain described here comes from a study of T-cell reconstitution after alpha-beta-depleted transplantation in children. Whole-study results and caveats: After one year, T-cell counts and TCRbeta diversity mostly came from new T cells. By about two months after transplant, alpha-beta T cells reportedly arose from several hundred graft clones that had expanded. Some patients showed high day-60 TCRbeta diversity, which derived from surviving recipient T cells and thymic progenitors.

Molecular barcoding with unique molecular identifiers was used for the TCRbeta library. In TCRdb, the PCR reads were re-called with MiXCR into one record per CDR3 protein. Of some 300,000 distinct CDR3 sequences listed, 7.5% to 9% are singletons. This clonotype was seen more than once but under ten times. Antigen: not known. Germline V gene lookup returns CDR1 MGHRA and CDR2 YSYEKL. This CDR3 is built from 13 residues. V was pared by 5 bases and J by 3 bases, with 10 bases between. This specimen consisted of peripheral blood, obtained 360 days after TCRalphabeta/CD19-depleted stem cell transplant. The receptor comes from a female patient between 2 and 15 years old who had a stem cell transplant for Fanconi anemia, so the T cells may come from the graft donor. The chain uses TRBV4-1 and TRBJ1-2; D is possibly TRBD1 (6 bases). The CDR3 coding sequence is TGCGCCAGCAGCGAGGGGGATGACTATGGCTACACCTTC. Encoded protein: CASSEGDDYGYTF.